This T cell receptor (beta chain) is from a study of T cell responses to AZD1222 COVID-19 vaccine. Points from the study as a whole: Baseline seropositivity occurred in only a handful of AZD1222 recipients. Donors in the cohort were predominantly white British and more often female, and clonal diversity was possibly underestimated. Spike-specific TCR breadth and depth rose after two AZD1222 doses.

Second-dose timings of about 4 or about 12 weeks were pooled. Germline CDR1 is SGHDT and CDR2 is YYEEEE. The CDR3 runs 14 residues. The trim removed 3 bases at V and 6 bases at J, leaving 9 bases unmatched. TCRdb keeps only in-frame clones here, not all; method: immunoSEQ multiplex PCR. Among about 59,000 clones listed, nearly 90% were seen once. In regard to this clone: Antigen specificity is unknown.

The material was peripheral blood, obtained 28 days after the second AZD1222 dose. The rearrangement uses TRBV5-6 and TRBJ2-7, with 7 bases fitting TRBD1. The TCR comes from an adult who received the AZD1222 COVID-19 vaccine. In DNA form, the CDR3 reads TGTGCCAGCAGCTACCCGACAGGGTCGGCCGAGCAGTACTTC. Residues: CASSYPTGSAEQYF.